This T cell receptor (beta chain) appears in the sequencing data of a study of T and B cells in COVID-19 patients. Study-level information: Most recovered patients had mild to moderate COVID-19 treated as outpatients.

TRB was amplified from approximately 250-500 ng of blood genomic DNA. Germline CDR1 reads SQVTM; CDR2 reads ANQGSEA. V lost 3 bases and J lost 4, with 7 bases in between. The CDR3 is 12 residues long. TRB rearrangements were amplified by multiplex PCR with BIOMED2 TRB-A/B primers. A single record per CDR3 protein comes from TCRdb applying MiXCR to the multiplex PCR reads. The table records around 25,000 distinct CDR3 sequences, 32% of them present only once. The sequenced material came from blood. This receptor was taken from a human donor who had recovered from COVID-19. This rearrangement joins TRBV29-1 to TRBJ2-1; a weak D match, TRBD2 (6 bases). CDR3 nucleotide sequence: TGCAGCGTTGATGGGGGGTACAATGAGCAGTTCTTC. Residues: CSVDGGYNEQFF.